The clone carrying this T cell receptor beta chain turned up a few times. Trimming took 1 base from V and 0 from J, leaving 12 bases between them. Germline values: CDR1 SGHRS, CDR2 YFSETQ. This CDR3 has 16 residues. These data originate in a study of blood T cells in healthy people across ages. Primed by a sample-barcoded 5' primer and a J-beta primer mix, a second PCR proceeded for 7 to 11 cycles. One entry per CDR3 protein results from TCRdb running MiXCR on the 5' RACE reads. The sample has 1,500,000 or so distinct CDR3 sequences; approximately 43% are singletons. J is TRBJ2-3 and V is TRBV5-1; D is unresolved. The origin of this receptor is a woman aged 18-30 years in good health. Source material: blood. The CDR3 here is CASSLFLSSSTDTQYF. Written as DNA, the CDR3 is TGCGCCAGCAGCTTGTTCTTATCCTCTAGCACAGATACGCAGTATTTT.